The next 4 T cell receptor beta chains were all read from a single sample in a study of response to subunit inactivated influenza vaccine. One entry per CDR3 protein, called by TCRdb with MiXCR from the RT-PCR reads. The table records approximately 700,000 distinct CDR3 sequences, 15% to 17% of them present only once. The starting material was PBMCs from blood, obtained roughly 13 days after vaccination. The receptors were gathered from a man aged 45-60 years who received an inactivated influenza vaccine.

The chain has TRBV6-1 and TRBJ1-1; D gene ambiguous. The CDR3 totals 13 residues. Trimming removed 8 bases at V and 5 bases at J, with 15 bases between. The germline V gene has CDR1 MNHNS and CDR2 SASEGT. The CDR3 nucleotides are TGTGCCAGCGGGCTCGGACCCCGGACTGAAGCTTTCTTT. It encodes CASGLGPRTEAFF.

This rearrangement joins TRBV21-1 to TRBJ2-1; the table assigns TRBD2, which was not confirmed against the DNA. TRBV21-1 is listed as a pseudogene. This CDR3 has 19 amino acids. The CDR3 DNA reads TGTGCCAGCAGCAAAGTGTTTGGGACTAGCGGGGGTGCGAGGGATGAGCAGTTCTTC. Protein product: CASSKVFGTSGGARDEQFF.

V is TRBV20-1 and J is TRBJ2-1, with TRBD2 identical over 9 bases. Germline-derived CDR1 and CDR2 are DFQATT and SNEGSKA (reference sequence). The CDR3 consists of 15 residues. The V and J ends lost 6 bases and 8 bases, in that order; junction bases with no gene match: 14. The DNA for the CDR3 is TGCAGTGCAAGGCCGGGACTAGCAGCATTCGATGAGCAGTTCTTC. Protein: CSARPGLAAFDEQFF.

The chain carries TRBV20-1 and TRBJ1-2, with TRBD1 matching 10 bases. The CDR3 runs to 14 residues. CDR1 and CDR2 from the germline V gene are DFQATT and SNEGSKA (reference sequence). The ends lost 3 bases at V and 7 bases at J; junction bases unmatched: 8. The CDR3 DNA follows: TGCAGTGCTAGGGAGGGACAGGGGTTTTTTGGCTACACCTTC. This translates into CSAREGQGFFGYTF.